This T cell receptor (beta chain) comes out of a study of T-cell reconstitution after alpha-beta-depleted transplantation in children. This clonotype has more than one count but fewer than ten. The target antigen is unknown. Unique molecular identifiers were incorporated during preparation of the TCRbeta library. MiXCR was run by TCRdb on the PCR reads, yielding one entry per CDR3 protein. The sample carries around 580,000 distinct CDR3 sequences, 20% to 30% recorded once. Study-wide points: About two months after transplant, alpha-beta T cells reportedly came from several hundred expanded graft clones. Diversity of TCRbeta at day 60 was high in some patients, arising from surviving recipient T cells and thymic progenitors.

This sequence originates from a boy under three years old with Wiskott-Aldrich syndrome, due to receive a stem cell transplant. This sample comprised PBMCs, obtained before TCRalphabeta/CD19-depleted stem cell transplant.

Here the CDR3 DNA reads TGTGCCAGCAGCGCGAGGGACTATTACAATGAGCAGTTCTTC. Translating gives CASSARDYYNEQFF. The J gene is TRBJ2-1, the V gene TRBV9, with TRBD2 matching over 7 bases. The CDR3 totals 14 residues. The V segment lost 3 bases and the J segment 4 bases; nucleotides outside the gene matches: 4. Germline loops: CDR1 SGDLS, CDR2 YYNGEE.